This T cell receptor (beta chain) originates from a study of graft-versus-host responses after intestinal transplantation. Study-wide context: Recipients across the board were started on anti-thymocyte globulin induction, then kept on tacrolimus and steroids for roughly 3 years.

The ends lost 2 bases at V and 4 bases at J; junction bases unmatched: 5. CDR1 and CDR2 from the germline V gene are MNHEY and SVGAGI. This CDR3 contains 15 residues. The sample holds one count of this clone. Responders (about 200,000, CFSE-labeled) met about 200,000 stimulators that were irradiated and violet-dye-labeled. Profiled with immunoSEQ multiplex PCR; TCRdb holds only in-frame clones, not every one. The profile shows some 13,000 clones, 38% of them singletons. Sequenced here: alloreactive CD4+ T cells from a mixed lymphocyte reaction culture, sampled before intestinal transplant. Subset meaning: CFSE-low proliferating T cells sorted from approximately six-day pre-transplant mixed lymphocyte reaction (GvH or HvG direction). The chain joins TRBV6-5 to TRBJ1-3, with 7 bases aligning to TRBD1. This TCR was sampled from a human patient who received an intestinal transplant. As DNA, the CDR3 is TGTGCCAGCAGTTACGCACAGGGGACAGGAAACACCATATATTTT. This codes for CASSYAQGTGNTIYF.